Listed below are T cell receptor beta chains from one sample, sequenced in a study of cytomegalovirus exposure and HLA in healthy donors. TCRdb keeps only in-frame clones here, not all; method: immunoSEQ multiplex PCR. This table holds 120,000 to 150,000 clones, about 80% found once. The sequenced material came from PBMCs. The receptors here all came from a male donor in good health and CMV-seronegative. CDR3s include the opening cysteine and the closing phenylalanine or tryptophan. The order of the fields is CDR3 DNA, CDR3 protein, clone size, J gene, CDR3 length, D gene, V gene. D genes are given only for firm matches. A clone size is listed for some rows: how often the clone was seen (once, few, many), or a class if it is expanded.

TGTGCCAGCAGCTTCCTCCGGCGGTCCTCCTACGAGCAGTACTTC | CASSFLRRSSYEQYF | - | TRBJ2-7 | 15 | - | TRBV12-1
TGTGCCAGTAATGGACTAATAGGAAGGCAGTATTTT | CASNGLIGRQYF | few | TRBJ2-3 | 12 | - | TRBV19
TGTGCCAGCAGCCCCAGTCGAAGGGGAGCTTTCTTT | CASSPSRRGAFF | - | TRBJ1-1 | 12 | - | TRBV13
TGTGCCAGCAGGGAACAGGCCTCAGGGACTGAAGCTTTCTTT | CASREQASGTEAFF | - | TRBJ1-1 | 14 | - | TRBV6-4
TGCGCCAGCGAAGGTGGACTCTCAGATACGCAGTATTTT | CASEGGLSDTQYF | - | TRBJ2-3 | 13 | - | TRBV5-1
TGTGCCAGCAGCGCTAGCGGGGGGGTCCAAGAGACCCAGTACTTC | CASSASGGVQETQYF | - | TRBJ2-5 | 15 | TRBD2 | TRBV9
TGTGCCATCAGTGAGGGGACAGGCCCACCCGCGGAGGACGGCTACACCTTC | CAISEGTGPPAEDGYTF | few | TRBJ1-2 | 17 | TRBD1 | TRBV10-3
TGCGCCAGCAGCTTCCTACAGGGAAAGGGCACAGATACGCAGTATTTT | CASSFLQGKGTDTQYF | - | TRBJ2-3 | 16 | - | TRBV5-1
TGTGCCAGCAGCTTAGGTACTAGCGGGGTCGGGGAGCTGTTTTTT | CASSLGTSGVGELFF | - | TRBJ2-2 | 15 | TRBD2 | TRBV7-4
TGTGCCAGCAGGGACAGTAGTAGAAACACTGAAGCTTTCTTT | CASRDSSRNTEAFF | few | TRBJ1-1 | 14 | - | TRBV6-4
TGTGCCAGCAGCCCTTACCCACGCGGGGCTGAAGCTTTCTTT | CASSPYPRGAEAFF | - | TRBJ1-1 | 14 | - | TRBV2
TGTGCCAGCAGCGTCGGGGGGGAGACGCAGTATTTT | CASSVGGETQYF | - | TRBJ2-3 | 12 | TRBD2 | TRBV7-9
TGTGCCAGCAGCCTTAACCCCGGGACAGGGATCTACGAGCAGTACTTC | CASSLNPGTGIYEQYF | - | TRBJ2-7 | 16 | TRBD1 | TRBV7-6
TGTGCCAGCAGTCTCAGGGAGGACACTGAAGCTTTCTTT | CASSLREDTEAFF | - | TRBJ1-1 | 13 | - | TRBV7-3